Presented here are 11 T cell receptor beta chains from one specimen sequenced in a study of radiation and T cells in renal cell carcinoma. Time point reported: blood 2 weeks post-SBRT. Treatment reported: 15 Gy SBRT to primary tumor, nephrectomy 4 weeks later. The assay was immunoSEQ multiplex PCR, and TCRdb's table has in-frame clones only and misses some. This sample carries around 75,000 clones, more than 75% of them seen once, and the ten largest clones take approximately 6.4%. Sequences were derived from blood, sampled from a patient whose treatment included radiotherapy and nephrectomy. The receptors come from a man aged 55 to 70 with renal cell carcinoma.

V is TRBV5-6 and J is TRBJ2-7; a weak D match, TRBD1 (5 bases). The ends were cut back, 0 bases at V and 0 bases at J, with 16 bases in the middle. CDR1 and CDR2 (germline): SGHDT, YYEEEE. This CDR3 is built from 17 residues. The CDR3 reads CASSLEGLGPSSYEQYF. CDR3 coding DNA: TGTGCCAGCAGCTTGGAGGGGCTAGGGCCGAGCTCCTACGAGCAGTACTTC.

The gene calls are TRBV4-1 and TRBJ2-4; D not certain. Germline CDR1 is MGHRA and CDR2 is YSYEKL. Trimming pared 3 bases from V and 9 bases from J, leaving 12 bases between. This CDR3 spans 13 amino acids. The CDR3 sequence is CASSQIPFGIQYF. Here the CDR3 DNA reads TGCGCCAGCAGCCAGATCCCCTTCGGCATTCAGTACTTC.

The CDR3 reads CASSLVAQDTQYF. The CDR3 nucleotides read TGTGCCAGCAGCTTAGTGGCGCAAGATACGCAGTATTTT. The chain combines TRBV7-2 with TRBJ2-3; no clear D. The CDR3 spans 13 residues. Deletions cut 1 base from V and 5 bases from J, with 7 bases between. Germline assignment: CDR1 SGHTA and CDR2 FQGNSA.

J is TRBJ2-1 and V is TRBV4-1; TRBD2 matches 8 bases. The CDR3 contains 16 residues. The germline CDR1 and CDR2 sequences are MGHRA and YSYEKL. V lost 1 base, J lost 1 base, and 3 bases stayed unmatched. CDR3 in DNA: TGCGCCAGCAGCCAAGGAGGCGGGAGGTCCTACAATGAGCAGTTCTTC. This encodes CASSQGGGRSYNEQFF.

The rearrangement links TRBV6-6 to TRBJ2-2; D unresolved. The V and J ends lost 6 bases and 3 bases respectively, with 11 bases between them. Germline CDR1 MNHNY, CDR2 SVGAGI (reference sequence). The CDR3 covers 14 residues. DNA for the CDR3: TGTGCCAGCAGCCCCCTCGGCGACACCGGGGAGCTGTTTTTT. Translation: CASSPLGDTGELFF.

The chain joins TRBV6-1 to TRBJ2-3; 12 nucleotides align to TRBD2. This CDR3 spans 17 amino acids. Trimming removed 3 bases from V and 4 bases from J; junction bases left unmatched: 8. Germline CDR1 and CDR2: MNHNS and SASEGT. CDR3 nucleotide sequence: TGTGCCAGCAGTGATAGGCTAGCGGGAGGGTTATCAGATACGCAGTATTTT. The encoded protein is CASSDRLAGGLSDTQYF.

This clone has only one observation. Distinct nucleotide sequences in the sample also encode this CDR3. The chain uses TRBV20-1 and TRBJ2-7; D uncertain. The CDR3 is 11 amino acids. The germline V gene encodes CDR1 DFQATT and CDR2 SNEGSKA (reference sequence). Between the trimmed V and J ends, which lost 0 bases and 3 bases, there was a span of 3 bases. CDR3: CSARDSYEQYF. CDR3 DNA: TGCAGTGCTAGAGACAGCTACGAGCAGTACTTC.

The V and J genes are TRBV4-1 and TRBJ2-1; 10 bases fit TRBD2. J lost 5 bases, V lost 4 bases, and 11 bases had no gene match. The germline CDR1 and CDR2 sequences are MGHRA and YSYEKL. The CDR3 covers 17 residues. The CDR3 sequence: CASSLGPSGREDNEQFF. The DNA of the CDR3 is TGCGCCAGCAGCCTCGGGCCTAGCGGGAGAGAGGACAATGAGCAGTTCTTC.

V gene TRBV15 combines with J gene TRBJ1-4; weak D call: TRBD1 (5 bases). Germline values: CDR1 LNHNV, CDR2 YYDKDF (reference sequence). Trimming took off 1 base at V and 6 bases at J, with 15 bases between the two ends. This CDR3 has 16 amino acids. This chain's CDR3 is CATSRGRGGKDEKLFF. The CDR3 DNA reads as TGTGCCACCAGCAGAGGGAGGGGAGGGAAGGATGAAAAACTGTTTTTT.

This chain uses TRBV7-6 with TRBJ2-3; D uncertain. The CDR3 is 12 residues long. The V end lost 5 bases, the J end lost 5 bases, and 8 bases lay between the germline ends. Germline V gene sequence: CDR1 SGHVS, CDR2 FNYEAQ. The CDR3 protein is CASSLYGDTQYF. CDR3 in DNA: TGTGCCAGCAGCCTGTATGGAGATACGCAGTATTTT.

This clone has more than one count but fewer than ten. V and J are TRBV28 and TRBJ1-2, with TRBD1 as a possible D gene (6 bases). Germline CDR1 is MDHEN and CDR2 is SYDVKM. V shed 4 bases and J shed 2 bases, with 14 bases lying between them. The CDR3 covers 15 residues. CDR3 sequence: CASSSRRGRNYGYTF. The CDR3 DNA sequence: TGTGCCAGCAGTTCCCGGCGGGGGCGCAACTATGGCTACACCTTC.